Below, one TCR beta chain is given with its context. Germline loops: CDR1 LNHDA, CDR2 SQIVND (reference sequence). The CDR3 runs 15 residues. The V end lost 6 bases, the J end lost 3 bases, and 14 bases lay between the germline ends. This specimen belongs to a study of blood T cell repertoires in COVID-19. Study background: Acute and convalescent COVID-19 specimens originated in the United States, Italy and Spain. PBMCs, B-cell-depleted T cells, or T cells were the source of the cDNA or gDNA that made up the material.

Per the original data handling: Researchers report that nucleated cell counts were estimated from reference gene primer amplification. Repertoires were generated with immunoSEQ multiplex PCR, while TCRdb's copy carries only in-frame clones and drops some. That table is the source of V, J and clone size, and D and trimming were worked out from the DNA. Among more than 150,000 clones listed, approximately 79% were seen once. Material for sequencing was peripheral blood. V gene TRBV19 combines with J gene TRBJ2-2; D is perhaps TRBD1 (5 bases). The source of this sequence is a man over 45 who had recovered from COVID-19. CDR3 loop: CASRIETGHTGELFF. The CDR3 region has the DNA TGTGCCAGTAGGATTGAAACAGGACACACCGGGGAGCTGTTTTTT.